One and the same sample provided the 18 T cell receptor beta chains below, sequenced in a study of beta chain features in type 1 diabetes. Reverse transcription of all isolated RNA meant that expressed TCRB transcripts were sequenced. Profiling relied on immunoSEQ multiplex PCR, and the TCRdb table lists in-frame clones only, not all of them. The sample has around 240,000 clones, more than 65% seen once. What was sequenced was naive CD4+ T cells from blood. These receptors all stem from a man younger than 45 in good health.

This chain uses TRBV6-6 with TRBJ2-1; 8 bases are shared with TRBD2. J gave up 5 bases and V 6 bases, and 9 bases lay outside the gene matches. Germline V CDR1 and CDR2: MNHNY, SVGAGI (reference sequence). This CDR3 spans 15 amino acids. CDR3 sequence reads: CASRLSGSRNNEQFF. CDR3 bases: TGTGCCAGCAGATTGAGCGGGAGCAGAAACAATGAGCAGTTCTTC.

The CDR3 DNA reads as TGCGCCAGCAGCCAAGGACAGGGTCAGCCCCAGCATTTT. Translation gives CASSQGQGQPQHF. The gene calls are TRBV4-3 and TRBJ1-5; the match to TRBD1 covers 7 bases. Germline loops: CDR1 LGHNA, CDR2 YSLEER. The CDR3 is made up of 13 amino acids. V lost 1 base, J lost 6 bases, and 0 bases stayed unmatched.

V is TRBV11-2 and J is TRBJ2-3; 8 nucleotides align to TRBD2. V lost 1 base to trimming and J lost 3 bases; unmatched junction nucleotides: 6. CDR3 length: 16 amino acids. Germline assignment: CDR1 SGHAT and CDR2 FQNNGV. CDR3 nucleotide sequence: TGTGCCAGCAGCTTAGGCGCGGGAGGAGAAACAGATACGCAGTATTTT. This translates into CASSLGAGGETDTQYF.

J is TRBJ2-7 and V is TRBV29-1; 11 bases line up with TRBD2. J was trimmed by 2 bases and V by 6 bases; bases with no gene match: 6. Germline V lookup: CDR1 SQVTM, CDR2 ANQGSEA. The CDR3 totals 14 residues. CDR3 region: CSVEASGGPYEQYF. The CDR3 DNA is TGCAGCGTGGAGGCTAGCGGGGGGCCCTACGAGCAGTACTTC.

This rearrangement joins TRBV7-2 to TRBJ1-2; D ambiguous. The CDR3 loop spans 15 amino acids. CDR1 is SGHTA and CDR2 is FQGNSA in the germline V gene. V was trimmed by 0 bases and J by 0 bases, leaving 8 bases between them. The CDR3 sequence is CASSLARSTNYGYTF. In DNA form, the CDR3 reads TGTGCCAGCAGCTTAGCGCGATCAACTAACTATGGCTACACCTTC. Drawing the rest from reference TRBV7-2 and TRBJ1-2, the complete variable domain is GAGVSQSPSNKVTEKGKDVELRCDPISGHTALYWYRQSLGQGLEFLIYFQGNSAPDKSGLPSDRFSAERTGGSVSTLTIQRTQQEDSAVYLCASSLARSTNYGYTFGSGTRLTVV.

This chain connects TRBV7-9 to TRBJ2-7, with TRBD1 identical over 7 bases. Looked up from germline, CDR1 is SEHNR and CDR2 is FQNEAQ (reference sequence). The CDR3 covers 13 residues. The J segment lost 7 bases and the V segment lost 6 bases, leaving 9 bases of the junction unmatched. For the CDR3, the DNA is TGTGCCAGCAGTTCTACAGGGGTCAGGGAGCAGTACTTC. Encoded protein: CASSSTGVREQYF.

The chain carries TRBV18 and TRBJ2-3, with D unresolved. CDR3 length: 12 residues. V was cut by 9 bases and J by 0 bases, with 7 bases left in between. Looked up from germline, CDR1 is KGHSH and CDR2 is LQKENI. The CDR3 DNA sequence: TGTGCCAGTGAAACGAGCACAGATACGCAGTATTTT. Protein sequence: CASETSTDTQYF.

This clone has a handful of counts. V is TRBV14 and J is TRBJ2-5; a weak D match, TRBD2 (5 bases). The germline V gene encodes CDR1 SGHDN and CDR2 FVKESK. Trimming removed 4 bases from V and 2 bases from J, with 17 bases in between. There are 16 residues in the CDR3. CDR3 amino acids: CASSRLQAADQETQYF. Written as DNA, the CDR3 is TGTGCCAGCAGCCGACTTCAAGCGGCAGATCAAGAGACCCAGTACTTC.

The chain is built from TRBV5-4 and TRBJ2-1; 7 bases match TRBD1. With V trimmed by 3 bases and J by 1 base, 4 bases remained unmatched. The CDR3 length is 15 residues. In germline, CDR1 is SGHNT, CDR2 YYREEE (reference sequence). This chain's CDR3 is CASSSGQESYNEQFF. The CDR3 region has the DNA TGTGCCAGCAGCTCCGGACAGGAGTCCTACAATGAGCAGTTCTTC.

This chain links TRBV6-1 with TRBJ2-5; D might be TRBD1 (6 bases). The CDR3 contains 13 residues. Per the germline V gene, CDR1 is MNHNS and CDR2 is SASEGT. Between the trimmed V and J ends, which lost 6 bases and 5 bases, there was a span of 13 bases. The CDR3 sequence is CASRLQGEETQYF. The CDR3 DNA is TGTGCCAGCAGGCTACAGGGAGAGGAGACCCAGTACTTC.

The V call is TRBV15, the J call TRBJ2-3; D uncertain. CDR1 and CDR2 (germline): LNHNV, YYDKDF (reference sequence). V was cut by 7 bases and J by 0 bases, with 14 bases left in between. The CDR3 runs to 15 residues. For the CDR3, the DNA is TGTGCCACCAACCTTGTAGGCTATAGCACAGATACGCAGTATTTT. Translation gives CATNLVGYSTDTQYF.

This clone is a singleton in its sample. The CDR3 loop is CASCDQEGTEAFF. CDR3 DNA: TGTGCCAGCTGCGATCAGGAGGGCACTGAAGCTTTCTTT. V is TRBV18 and J is TRBJ1-1; D is unclear. The germline CDR1 and CDR2 sequences are KGHSH and LQKENI. V lost 7 bases and J 4 bases, leaving 13 bases between the germline ends. CDR3 length equals 13 residues.

DNA of the CDR3: TGTGCCAGTAGTACTCGGACTGGGGACTACGAGCAGTACTTC. It encodes CASSTRTGDYEQYF. This sequence joins TRBV19 and TRBJ2-7; D may be TRBD2 (5 bases). CDR3 size: 14 residues. CDR1 and CDR2 (germline): LNHDA, SQIVND (reference sequence). Deletions cut 4 bases from V and 3 bases from J, with 13 bases between.

This sequence joins TRBV2 and TRBJ2-5; TRBD2 matches at 8 bases. Per the germline V gene, CDR1 is SNHLY and CDR2 is FYNNEI. The J segment lost 5 bases and the V segment lost 4 bases, leaving 12 bases of the junction unmatched. The CDR3 spans 16 residues. CDR3 sequence reads: CASSAGVGSGAETQYF. CDR3 bases: TGTGCCAGCAGTGCCGGAGTAGGTAGCGGGGCGGAGACCCAGTACTTC.

The chain carries TRBV30 and TRBJ1-6; no firm D call. V was clipped by 3 bases and J by 7 bases, with 13 bases between them. The CDR3 loop spans 14 amino acids. CDR1 and CDR2 from the germline V gene are GTSNPN and SVGIG (reference sequence). CDR3 DNA sequence: TGTGCCTGGAGGGGCTGGGCGGCGAATTCACCCCTCCACTTT. Residues: CAWRGWAANSPLHF.

Remarks on this clone: Additional DNA sequences in this sample encode the identical CDR3. The chain has TRBV15 and TRBJ2-1; the D is unclear. Trimming removed 5 bases from V and 4 bases from J, with 3 bases in between. Per germline, CDR1 LNHNV and CDR2 YYDKDF (reference sequence). The CDR3 covers 11 residues. The CDR3 sequence is CATSSYNEQFF. Here the CDR3 DNA reads TGTGCCACCAGCTCTTACAATGAGCAGTTCTTC.

Written as DNA, the CDR3 is TGTGCCATCAGTGAGTCACCGGAGGGACGCGAGACCCAGTACTTC. Protein product: CAISESPEGRETQYF. This chain joins TRBV10-3 and TRBJ2-5; D may be TRBD2 (6 bases). The CDR3 is 15 amino acids. V was shortened by 0 bases and J by 5 bases, with 13 bases between the two germline ends. The germline V gene encodes CDR1 ENHRY and CDR2 SYGVKD.

This sequence joins TRBV18 and TRBJ2-3, with TRBD2 identical over 9 bases. The CDR3 loop spans 18 amino acids. Germline V lookup: CDR1 KGHSH, CDR2 LQKENI. The V segment lost 4 bases and the J segment 1 base; nucleotides outside the gene matches: 12. CDR3 protein: CASSRTSAVGFGTDTQYF. CDR3 DNA: TGTGCCAGCTCACGGACTAGCGCCGTAGGGTTCGGCACAGATACGCAGTATTTT.